This T cell receptor (beta chain) is from a study of PD-L1 blockade in urothelial cancer listed by TCRdb under 2017. Concerning the study at large: Every patient began therapy around 2014 and was given atezolizumab 1,200 mg intravenously every 3 weeks. About nine tenths of the roughly 29 patients were identified as males with urothelial cancer of bladder origin, and a prior smoking history was reported by 18 of 29 patients. Patients had an ECOG performance status of 0 or 1 and had received between 0 and 3 prior chemotherapy regimens. Blood samples were analyzed at two time points: 3 weeks after treatment start (second dose) and 6 weeks after treatment start. Blood samples gave a median of about 140,000 T cells and tens of thousands of unique TCRs, with a median clonality of approximately 0.078. The study, an exploratory multi-omic analysis, examined somatic, immune and clinical correlates of response to PD-L1 blockade with atezolizumab in urothelial cancer. Pretreatment tumor samples, along with matched peripheral blood collected serially before and after atezolizumab treatment, underwent TCR sequencing. Durable clinical benefit was defined as progression-free survival longer than 6 months, and TCR features were also tested against progression-free and overall survival. In the same patients, whole exome sequencing and RNA sequencing of pretreatment tumors were performed in addition to TCR sequencing. Durable clinical benefit was achieved by nine patients and was not achieved by 20 patients. Pretreatment blood TCR-seq was available for around 29 patients, at least one posttreatment blood collection was obtained for approximately 25 patients, and tumor TCR-seq was available for approximately 25 patients.

Overall study outcomes, separate from this receptor: A pretreatment peripheral blood TCR clonality below the median was linked to improved progression-free and overall survival. Because of the small sample size (n ≈ 27) and the many exploratory analyses performed, the results are intended to be regarded as hypothesis-generating. Greater expansion of tumor-associated TCR clones in peripheral blood 3 weeks after the start of treatment was observed in patients with durable benefit (n of about 21, p = 0.022).

Synthetic TCR analog templates were spiked into each PCR so that absolute template abundance could be estimated from read counts. Using the immunoSEQ assay, TCRbeta CDR3 regions were amplified from genomic DNA with bias-controlled V and J gene primers. Sequencing of rearranged TCRbeta segments was performed at approximately 20X coverage. On the authors' methods: Sequencing errors were corrected by clustering and CDR3s were annotated against IMGT to assign V, D and J genes. Downstream analyses used only productive TCRbeta rearrangements, leaving out any out-of-frame or stop-codon sequences. Clonality was computed as one minus Shannon entropy normalized by the log of the number of unique productive sequences. Fisher's exact test with Benjamini-Hochberg correction, using a cutoff of adjusted p below 0.01, was how clones that differed between time points or between blood and tumor were identified. As stored in TCRdb, this immuneACCESS dataset retains in-frame rearrangements with V and J assigned. A fraction of the clones does not appear; measured against another copy, unresolved V genes explain less than half of the discrepancy, and the remainder lacks a known reason. V, J and clone size were drawn from that table, and D and trimming were deduced from the DNA. The sample yields 38,000 or so clones; 70% to 90% were counted once. Over 2.5% of the sample lies in the top ten.

Explained via the paper, the time point label denotes: peripheral blood 6 weeks after treatment start. A total of about 31 patients with locally advanced or metastatic urothelial carcinoma, treated at Memorial Sloan Kettering on a trial protocol, made up the cohort. Peripheral blood mononuclear cells were collected from each patient pretreatment and during treatment, giving between 1 and 8 total time points per patient. The Qiagen DNeasy Blood extraction kit was used to purify genomic DNA from total PBMCs and tumor samples. Collected pretreatment and during treatment, PBMCs were isolated and stored as previously described. The cysteine opens and the phenylalanine closes a CDR3 of 15 amino acids. Only the CDR3 region is kept as DNA, spanning 45 bases read in frame from base 1. CDR1 and CDR2 are drawn from the germline V gene: SGHDT, YYEEEE. At the junction V is shortened by 4 bases and J by 6 bases, with 20 bases in between.

In regard to this clone: The antigen this receptor binds is unknown. Per-base qualities were not stored, and no clone one base away is much larger.

This sample comprised PBMCs, obtained around atezolizumab (anti-PD-L1) treatment. The source of this sequence is a man between 65 and 85 years old with urothelial cancer. The chain was built from TRBV5-6 and TRBJ2-7; TRBD2 is perhaps the D gene, given 6 matching bases. Read as DNA, the sequence is TGTGCCAGCAGCGATAGCCGGGAGCTAGTAGGCGAGCAGTACTTC. The resulting protein is CASSDSRELVGEQYF.